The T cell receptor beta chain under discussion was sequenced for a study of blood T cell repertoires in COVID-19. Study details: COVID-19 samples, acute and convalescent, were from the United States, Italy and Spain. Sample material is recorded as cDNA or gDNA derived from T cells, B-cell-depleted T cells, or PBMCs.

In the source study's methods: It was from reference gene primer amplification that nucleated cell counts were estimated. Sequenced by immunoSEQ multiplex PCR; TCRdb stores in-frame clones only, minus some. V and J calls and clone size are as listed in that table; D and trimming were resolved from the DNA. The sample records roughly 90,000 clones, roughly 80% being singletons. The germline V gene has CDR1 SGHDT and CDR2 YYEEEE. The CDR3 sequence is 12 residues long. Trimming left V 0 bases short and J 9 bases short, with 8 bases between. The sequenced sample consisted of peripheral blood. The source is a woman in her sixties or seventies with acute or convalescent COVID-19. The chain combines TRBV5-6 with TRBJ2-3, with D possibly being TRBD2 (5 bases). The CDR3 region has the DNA TGTGCCAGCAGCTTGGACAGAGGGACGCAGTATTTT. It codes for CASSLDRGTQYF.